The 29 T cell receptor beta chains in this list originate from one sample, sequenced in a study of neoadjuvant nivolumab and ipilimumab in lung cancer (dated by TCRdb to 2019 to 2021). Preparation of the library involved the immunoSEQ multiplex PCR assay. The immuneACCESS repertoire file appears here via TCRdb, limited to in-frame rearrangements. These files lack a portion of the clones; in checked studies, under half of the deficit traces to unresolved V genes, and the cause of the others is not known. The sample contains 30,000 to 35,000 clones, 90% of them found a single time. The ten largest clones capture around 5.1% of the sample. Read against the paper, the sample's time point label means: at surgical resection after neoadjuvant nivolumab +/- ipilimumab. This specimen consisted of peripheral blood, obtained after neoadjuvant nivolumab, alone or with ipilimumab, at or shortly before surgery. The receptors were gathered from an adult with non-small cell lung cancer.

The chain recombines TRBV7-9 with TRBJ2-5, with D possibly being TRBD2 (5 bases). V shed 5 bases and J shed 3 bases, with 10 bases lying between them. This CDR3 is 13 amino acids long. Germline loops: CDR1 SEHNR, CDR2 FQNEAQ (reference sequence). The DNA for the CDR3 is TGTGCCAGCAGCCCCGGACTTAAAGAGACCCAGTACTTC. It is translated as CASSPGLKETQYF. Complete variable domain (other parts from reference TRBV7-9 and TRBJ2-5): DTGVSQNPRHKITKRGQNVTFRCDPISEHNRLYWYRQTLGQGPEFLTYFQNEAQLEKSRLLSDRFSAERPKGSFSTLEIQRTEQGDSAMYLCASSPGLKETQYFGPGTRLLVL.

V gene TRBV10-3 combines with J gene TRBJ1-5, with 8 bases aligning to TRBD1. V dropped 10 bases and J dropped 2; count of bases not matched to a gene: 7. Germline-derived CDR1 and CDR2 are ENHRY and SYGVKD. This CDR3 has 14 amino acids. The CDR3 here is CATQGARGNQPQHF. In DNA, the CDR3 is TGTGCCACTCAGGGGGCGAGGGGCAATCAGCCCCAGCATTTT.

The chain couples TRBV6-1 to TRBJ1-6; tentatively, D is TRBD1 (5 bases). This CDR3 is 15 amino acids long. Trimming pared 6 bases from V and 7 bases from J, leaving 16 bases between. Germline values: CDR1 MNHNS, CDR2 SASEGT. CDR3 amino acids: CASSVWGGGNSPLHF. DNA for the CDR3: TGTGCCAGCAGCGTCTGGGGGGGAGGGAATTCACCCCTCCACTTT.

The chain combines TRBV29-1 with TRBJ1-2; 8 positions agree with TRBD1. Trimming took 4 bases from V and 5 from J; bases not matched to a gene: 6. The CDR3 sequence is 13 residues long. Germline V lookup: CDR1 SQVTM, CDR2 ANQGSEA. The CDR3 DNA is TGCAGCGTTGTCGACAGGGGAGGGTATGGCTACACCTTC. Translation: CSVVDRGGYGYTF.

For the CDR3, the DNA is TGTGCCAGCAGCTCTAGCGGGGGGATCACCGGGGAGCTGTTTTTT. It codes for CASSSSGGITGELFF. The chain carries TRBV5-5 and TRBJ2-2, with 11 bases that match TRBD2. The germline V gene has CDR1 SGHKS and CDR2 YYEKEE (reference sequence). With 3 bases clipped from V and 4 bases from J, the junction kept 2 bases outside the gene matches. The CDR3 consists of 15 residues.

The CDR3 loop is CASSPMTVTNIQYF. The DNA of the CDR3 is TGTGCCAGCAGCCCTATGACAGTGACAAACATTCAGTACTTC. The rearrangement joins TRBV6-5 to TRBJ2-4; the D gene is possibly TRBD1 (5 bases). The CDR3 runs 14 residues. Germline V gives CDR1 MNHEY, CDR2 SVGAGI. The ends were cut back, 6 bases at V and 6 bases at J, with 15 bases in the middle.

The V and J genes are TRBV5-8 and TRBJ2-7; D not resolved. The germline CDR1 and CDR2 sequences are SGHTS and YDEGEE. V was pared by 3 bases and J by 2 bases, with 18 bases between. CDR3 size: 16 residues. The CDR3 spells CASSSHVQVKPYEQYF. The CDR3 nucleotides read TGTGCCAGCAGCTCCCACGTTCAGGTAAAACCCTACGAGCAGTACTTC. Combining the CDR3 with reference TRBV5-8 and TRBJ2-7 gives the whole variable domain EAGVTQSPTHLIKTRGQQATLRCSPISGHTSVYWYQQALGLGLQFLLWYDEGEERNRGNFPPRFSGRQFPNYSSELNVNALELEDSALYLCASSSHVQVKPYEQYFGPGTRLTVT.

The chain employs TRBV2 and TRBJ2-5, with D possibly being TRBD1 or TRBD2 (5 bases each). The CDR3 sequence is 13 residues long. V gave up 3 bases and J gave up 5 bases, with 10 bases separating them. From germline, CDR1 is SNHLY and CDR2 FYNNEI. The CDR3 DNA reads as TGTGCCAGCAGTGAGGGGACGGGGGAGACCCAGTACTTC. It is translated as CASSEGTGETQYF.

V and J are TRBV2 and TRBJ2-7, with 10 bases lining up with TRBD1. V trimming: 3 bases; J trimming: 0 bases; junction bases outside the gene matches: 2. Germline CDR1 is SNHLY and CDR2 is FYNNEI. The CDR3 spans 15 residues. CDR3 residues: CASSEDRGYSYEQYF. CDR3 DNA sequence: TGTGCCAGCAGTGAGGACAGGGGGTACTCCTACGAGCAGTACTTC.

The rearrangement links TRBV11-2 to TRBJ1-1, with no clear D. The CDR3 runs 12 residues. CDR1 is SGHAT and CDR2 is FQNNGV in the germline V gene. V gave up 1 base and J gave up 11 bases, with 11 bases separating them. The CDR3 coding sequence is TGTGCCAGCAGCTTAGGCCCAGGAACGGCTTTCTTT. It encodes CASSLGPGTAFF.

This CDR3 reads CASSFLRDGNTIYF. The CDR3 coding sequence is TGTGCCAGCAGCTTTTTAAGGGATGGAAACACCATATATTTT. The chain carries TRBV7-8 and TRBJ1-3; no clear D gene. Germline V CDR1 and CDR2: SGHVS, FQNEAQ. The CDR3 is 14 amino acids. Between the trimmed V and J ends, which lost 3 bases and 3 bases, there was a span of 9 bases.

The chain couples TRBV10-3 to TRBJ1-5; 9 nucleotides match TRBD1. The V and J ends lost 4 bases and 2 bases, in that order; junction bases with no gene match: 3. The V gene's germline CDR1 is ENHRY and CDR2 SYGVKD. CDR3 length: 15 amino acids. The CDR3 loop is CAISGDRGGNQPQHF. The CDR3 DNA reads TGTGCCATCAGTGGAGACAGGGGGGGCAATCAGCCCCAGCATTTT.

The rearrangement uses TRBV7-3 and TRBJ2-2, with D possibly being TRBD1 (6 bases). V was clipped by 9 bases and J by 0 bases, with 14 bases between them. The germline gives CDR1 SGHTA, CDR2 FQGTGA. The CDR3 loop spans 15 amino acids. CDR3 DNA sequence: TGTGCCAGTTCACGAGGGGGACCGAACACCGGGGAGCTGTTTTTT. This codes for CASSRGGPNTGELFF.

The rearrangement links TRBV19 to TRBJ2-7; D uncertain. The CDR3 loop spans 14 amino acids. CDR1 is LNHDA, CDR2 SQIVND, per germline (reference sequence). With 6 bases removed from V and 3 bases from J, the gap between germline ends came to 15 bases. In DNA, the CDR3 is TGTGCCAGTAGCAAAAAGGGTGGTAACTACGAGCAGTACTTC. It specifies CASSKKGGNYEQYF.

This clone was picked up a small number of times. The chain uses TRBV7-6 and TRBJ1-1; TRBD1 aligns across 7 bases. The CDR3 runs to 14 residues. Germline CDR1 reads SGHVS; CDR2 reads FNYEAQ. The V segment lost 2 bases and the J segment 3 bases; nucleotides outside the gene matches: 3. The CDR3 here is CASSLYQGDTEAFF. The DNA of the CDR3 is TGTGCCAGCAGCTTATATCAGGGGGACACTGAAGCTTTCTTT.

This rearrangement joins TRBV10-3 to TRBJ1-4; no clear D. V dropped 1 base and J dropped 0 bases, with 9 bases sitting between them. Germline lookup yields CDR1 ENHRY and CDR2 SYGVKD. This CDR3 has 16 residues. The CDR3 sequence: CAISEFDRATNEKLFF. In DNA form, the CDR3 reads TGTGCCATCAGTGAGTTTGACCGTGCAACTAATGAAAAACTGTTTTTT.

The chain carries TRBV7-2 and TRBJ1-2; a possible D gene is TRBD1 (5 bases). The CDR3 length is 15 residues. The germline gives CDR1 SGHTA, CDR2 FQGNSA. Trimming shortened V by 2 bases and J by 5 bases, and 15 bases separated the two germline ends. The CDR3 DNA follows: TGTGCCAGCAGCTTAACGGCAGGAGGGGAGTATGGCTACACCTTC. Translation: CASSLTAGGEYGYTF. Variable domain in full (rest from reference TRBV7-2 and TRBJ1-2): GAGVSQSPSNKVTEKGKDVELRCDPISGHTALYWYRQSLGQGLEFLIYFQGNSAPDKSGLPSDRFSAERTGGSVSTLTIQRTQQEDSAVYLCASSLTAGGEYGYTFGSGTRLTVV.

This chain joins TRBV7-9 and TRBJ1-1; TRBD1 aligns across 10 bases. CDR3 length: 16 amino acids. The trim removed 1 base at V and 1 base at J, leaving 3 bases unmatched. In germline, CDR1 is SEHNR, CDR2 FQNEAQ (reference sequence). The CDR3 loop is CASSLGQGATNTEAFF. CDR3 nucleotide sequence: TGTGCCAGCAGCTTAGGACAGGGGGCTACGAACACTGAAGCTTTCTTT.

The chain couples TRBV5-5 to TRBJ1-2; D not certain. The CDR3 has 13 amino acids. Germline V gene lookup returns CDR1 SGHKS and CDR2 YYEKEE (reference sequence). Trimming removed 0 bases at V and 5 bases at J, with 8 bases between. CDR3 region: CASSLEGLYGYTF. The CDR3 bases are TGTGCCAGCAGCTTGGAGGGTCTTTATGGCTACACCTTC.

The rearrangement joins TRBV5-4 to TRBJ2-7; 10 positions match TRBD1. The CDR3 runs 16 residues. The germline gives CDR1 SGHNT, CDR2 YYREEE (reference sequence). The V and J ends lost 4 bases and 5 bases, in that order; junction bases with no gene match: 12. CDR3 sequence: CASSANPTGGWDEQYF. The CDR3 nucleotides read TGTGCCAGCAGCGCAAACCCGACAGGGGGCTGGGACGAGCAGTACTTC.

CDR3 nucleotides: TGTGCCAGCTCACCCCGACAGGGGTATGGGAATACGCAGTATTTT. Its translation is CASSPRQGYGNTQYF. The chain joins TRBV18 to TRBJ2-3; 8 bases fit TRBD1. J gave up 7 bases and V 3 bases, and 9 bases lay outside the gene matches. Germline loops: CDR1 KGHSH, CDR2 LQKENI. CDR3 length: 15 amino acids.

The chain combines TRBV9 with TRBJ2-1; a weak D match, TRBD2 (7 bases). The CDR3 consists of 11 residues. Germline V CDR1 and CDR2: SGDLS, YYNGEE. V was trimmed by 5 bases and J by 15 bases, leaving 15 bases between them. The DNA of the CDR3 is TGTGCCAGCAGAGCTAGGGGGGGGTCGTTCTTC. Its translation: CASRARGGSFF.

The CDR3 DNA sequence: TGTGCCAGCAGCCGTGTAGGTTTACAGGGGAACACCGGGGAGCTGTTTTTT. Its protein product is CASSRVGLQGNTGELFF. This chain links TRBV7-9 with TRBJ2-2; a possible D gene is TRBD1 (6 bases). V shed 5 bases and J shed 1 base, with 17 bases lying between them. Germline CDR1 reads SEHNR; CDR2 reads FQNEAQ (reference sequence). This CDR3 is 17 amino acids long. The whole variable domain, remainder taken from reference TRBV7-9 and TRBJ2-2, is DTGVSQNPRHKITKRGQNVTFRCDPISEHNRLYWYRQTLGQGPEFLTYFQNEAQLEKSRLLSDRFSAERPKGSFSTLEIQRTEQGDSAMYLCASSRVGLQGNTGELFFGEGSRLTVL.

The chain combines TRBV18 with TRBJ1-4; D is undetermined. The germline V gene has CDR1 KGHSH and CDR2 LQKENI. There are 15 residues in the CDR3. Between the trimmed V and J ends, which lost 3 bases and 0 bases, there was a span of 8 bases. In nucleotides, the CDR3 is TGTGCCAGCTCACCCTACGGTGCAACTAATGAAAAACTGTTTTTT. Residues: CASSPYGATNEKLFF.

This clone occurred once. The J gene is TRBJ2-2, the V gene TRBV5-1; the D is unclear. Germline V gene sequence: CDR1 SGHRS, CDR2 YFSETQ. Deletions cut 2 bases from V and 1 base from J, with 3 bases between. The CDR3 loop spans 13 amino acids. CDR3: CASSFVNTGELFF. The CDR3 DNA sequence: TGCGCCAGCAGCTTTGTGAACACCGGGGAGCTGTTTTTT.

The V call is TRBV7-6, the J call TRBJ2-6; the D gene is possibly TRBD2 (7 bases). The CDR3 consists of 18 residues. CDR1 is SGHVS, CDR2 FNYEAQ, per germline. Trimming cost V 5 bases and J 3 bases, with 20 bases left between them. CDR3 in amino acids: CASSRRGGGGGGANVLTF. CDR3 sequence (DNA): TGTGCCAGCAGCCGGAGGGGGGGCGGAGGTGGTGGGGCCAACGTCCTGACTTTC.

This chain connects TRBV9 to TRBJ2-3; D not certain. Trimming pared 4 bases from V and 0 bases from J, leaving 12 bases between. The V gene's germline CDR1 is SGDLS and CDR2 YYNGEE. The CDR3 is made up of 15 amino acids. DNA for the CDR3: TGTGCCAGCAGCACTTTACAGAGTAGCACAGATACGCAGTATTTT. Amino acid sequence: CASSTLQSSTDTQYF.

The chain joins TRBV9 to TRBJ2-7; a possible D gene is TRBD2 (5 bases). Trimming cost V 4 bases and J 3 bases, with 17 bases left between them. The CDR3 extends over 15 amino acids. CDR1 SGDLS and CDR2 YYNGEE come from the germline V gene. DNA of the CDR3: TGTGCCAGCAGCAACGGGATGGGCCTCATCTACGAGCAGTACTTC. Amino acid sequence: CASSNGMGLIYEQYF.

This chain uses TRBV7-3 with TRBJ1-2; the match to TRBD1 covers 7 bases. The germline V gene encodes CDR1 SGHTA and CDR2 FQGTGA. There are 16 residues in the CDR3. V lost 5 bases and J lost 8; bases outside the gene matches: 17. CDR3: CASSPHSGQKIGGYTF. CDR3 bases: TGTGCCAGCAGCCCCCACTCGGGACAGAAGATTGGGGGCTACACCTTC.